This T cell receptor beta chain was found in a study of Ad26.COV2.S vaccination and SARS-CoV-2 variants. The CDR3 contains 14 residues. Germline V CDR1 and CDR2: LGHNA, YNFKEQ. V lost 1 base and J lost 2, with 8 bases in between. The treatment is: 15 to 20 received Ad26.COV2.S at low or high dose, single or two shots; several received placebo; per-sample allocation not given. Samples were taken on day 63 after the first vaccine or placebo injection. The protocol was immunoSEQ multiplex PCR, while the TCRdb copy is restricted to in-frame clones and leaves out a portion. The repertoire has 300,000 to 350,000 clones, around 89% of them found once; the top ten carry approximately 5%.

This rearrangement joins TRBV4-2 to TRBJ1-1; D gene unclear. The sample was peripheral blood, taken in a trial of Ad26.COV2.S vaccine versus placebo. This clonotype was obtained from a person aged 18-65 years who received the Ad26.COV2.S COVID-19 vaccine or a placebo. CDR3 nucleotides: TGTGCCAGCAGCCAAGGTTACAGTAACACTGAAGCTTTCTTT. Its protein is CASSQGYSNTEAFF.